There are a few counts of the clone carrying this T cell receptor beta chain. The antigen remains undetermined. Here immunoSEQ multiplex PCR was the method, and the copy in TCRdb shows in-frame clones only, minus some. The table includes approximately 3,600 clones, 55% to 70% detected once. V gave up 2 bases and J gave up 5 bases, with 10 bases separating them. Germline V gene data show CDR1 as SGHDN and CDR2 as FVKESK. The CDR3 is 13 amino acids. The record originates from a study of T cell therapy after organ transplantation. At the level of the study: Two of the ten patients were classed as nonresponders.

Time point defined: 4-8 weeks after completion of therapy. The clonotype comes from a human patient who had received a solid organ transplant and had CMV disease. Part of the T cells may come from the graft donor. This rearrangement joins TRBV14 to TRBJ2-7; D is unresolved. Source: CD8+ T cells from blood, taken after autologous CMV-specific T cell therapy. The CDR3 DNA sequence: TGTGCCAGCAGCCAATTCCTTTTAGACGAGCAGTACTTC. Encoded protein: CASSQFLLDEQYF.